This TCR beta chain is drawn from a study of shared clonotypes between healthy human individuals. As concerns this clone: What it recognizes is unknown.

The assay was immunoSEQ multiplex PCR, and TCRdb's table has in-frame clones only and misses some. The sample lists fewer than 1.8 million clones; approximately 98.5% were seen once. Germline CDR1 and CDR2: MNHEY and SMNVEV (reference sequence). This CDR3 region has 15 residues. V lost 6 bases and J 0 bases, leaving 14 bases between the germline ends. Healthy HIV-negative adults without recent acute infections or vaccinations served as donors. Broader study findings: Some clonotypes were shared by all four sorted-subset donors, while others were not shared. The non-shared ones had lower generation probabilities than the shared ones. Since donors were few, the genetic and exposure-history diversity represented was limited. Clonotypes that were shared across a few donors made up around 5% of naive CD4 clonotypes.

The chain carries TRBV27 and TRBJ2-5; D gene ambiguous. This sequence was found in a man aged 25-45 years in good health. Material: naive CD4+ T cells sorted from blood. Sample subset: CD45RA+ positively selected. DNA for the CDR3: TGTGCCAGCAGGATGCCCCTCACACACCAAGAGACCCAGTACTTC. Its translation: CASRMPLTHQETQYF.